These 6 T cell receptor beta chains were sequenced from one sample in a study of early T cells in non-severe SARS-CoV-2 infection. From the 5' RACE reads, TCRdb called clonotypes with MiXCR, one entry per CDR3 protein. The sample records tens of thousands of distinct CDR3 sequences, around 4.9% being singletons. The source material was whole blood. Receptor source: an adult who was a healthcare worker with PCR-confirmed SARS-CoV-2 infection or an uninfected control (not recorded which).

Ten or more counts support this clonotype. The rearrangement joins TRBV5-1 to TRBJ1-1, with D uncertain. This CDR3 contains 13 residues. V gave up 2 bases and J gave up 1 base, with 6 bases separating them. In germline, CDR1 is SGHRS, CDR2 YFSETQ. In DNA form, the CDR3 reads TGCGCCAGCAGCTTTACGGAGAACACTGAAGCTTTCTTT. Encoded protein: CASSFTENTEAFF.

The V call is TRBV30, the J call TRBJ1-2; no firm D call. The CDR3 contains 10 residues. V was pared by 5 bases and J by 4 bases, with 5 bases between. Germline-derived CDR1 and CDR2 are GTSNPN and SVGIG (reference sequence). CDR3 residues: CAWSTYGYTF. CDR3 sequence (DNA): TGTGCCTGGTCAACCTATGGCTACACCTTC.

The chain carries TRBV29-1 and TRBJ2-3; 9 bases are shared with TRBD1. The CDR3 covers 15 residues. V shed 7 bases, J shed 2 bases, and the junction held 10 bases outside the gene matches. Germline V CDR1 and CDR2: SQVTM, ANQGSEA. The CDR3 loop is CSAGSGTGLTDTQYF. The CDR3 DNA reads TGCAGCGCCGGATCCGGGACAGGGCTCACAGATACGCAGTATTTT.

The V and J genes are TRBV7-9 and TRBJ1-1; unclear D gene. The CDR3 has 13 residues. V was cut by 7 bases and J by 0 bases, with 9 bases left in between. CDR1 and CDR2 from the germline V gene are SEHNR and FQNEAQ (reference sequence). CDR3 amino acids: CASTLALNTEAFF. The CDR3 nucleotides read TGTGCCAGCACCCTGGCTCTGAACACTGAAGCTTTCTTT.

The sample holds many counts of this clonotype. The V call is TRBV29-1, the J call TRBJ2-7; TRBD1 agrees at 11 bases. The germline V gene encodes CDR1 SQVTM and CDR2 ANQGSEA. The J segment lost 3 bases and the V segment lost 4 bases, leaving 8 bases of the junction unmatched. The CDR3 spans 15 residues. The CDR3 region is CSVARGQGGNYEQYF. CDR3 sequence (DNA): TGCAGCGTTGCCAGGGGACAGGGGGGTAACTACGAGCAGTACTTC.

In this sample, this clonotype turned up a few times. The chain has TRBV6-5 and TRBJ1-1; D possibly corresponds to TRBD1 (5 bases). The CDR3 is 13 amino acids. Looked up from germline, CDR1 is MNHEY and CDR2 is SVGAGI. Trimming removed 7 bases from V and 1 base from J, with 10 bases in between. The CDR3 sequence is CASNNDRNTEAFF. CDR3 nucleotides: TGTGCCAGCAATAATGACAGGAACACTGAAGCTTTCTTT.